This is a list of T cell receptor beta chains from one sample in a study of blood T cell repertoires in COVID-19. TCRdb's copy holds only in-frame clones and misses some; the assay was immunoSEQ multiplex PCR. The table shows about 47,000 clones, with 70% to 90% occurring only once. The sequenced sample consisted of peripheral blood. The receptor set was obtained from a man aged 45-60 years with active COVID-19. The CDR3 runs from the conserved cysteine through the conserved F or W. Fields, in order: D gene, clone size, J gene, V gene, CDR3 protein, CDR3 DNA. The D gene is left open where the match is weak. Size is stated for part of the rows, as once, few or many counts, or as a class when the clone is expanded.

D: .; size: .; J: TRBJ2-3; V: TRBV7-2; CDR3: CASSFSATLDTQYF; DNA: TGTGCCAGCAGCTTTAGCGCGACATTAGATACGCAGTATTTT
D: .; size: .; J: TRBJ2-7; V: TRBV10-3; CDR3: CAISLREAYEQYF; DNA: TGTGCCATCAGTTTGAGGGAGGCCTACGAGCAGTACTTC
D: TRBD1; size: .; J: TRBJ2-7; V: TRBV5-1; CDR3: CASSFRTGLSYEQYF; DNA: TGCGCCAGCAGCTTCCGGACAGGGCTCTCCTACGAGCAGTACTTC
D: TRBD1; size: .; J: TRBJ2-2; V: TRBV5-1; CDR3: CASSLPTGVNTGELFF; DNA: TGCGCCAGCAGCTTACCCACAGGGGTGAACACCGGGGAGCTGTTTTTT
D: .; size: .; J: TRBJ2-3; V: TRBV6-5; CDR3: CASSVSSPTDTQYF; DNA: TGTGCCAGCAGCGTATCCTCCCCCACAGATACGCAGTATTTT
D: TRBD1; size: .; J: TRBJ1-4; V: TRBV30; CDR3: CAWKGTGVRKLFF; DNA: TGTGCCTGGAAAGGGACAGGGGTTAGAAAACTGTTTTTT
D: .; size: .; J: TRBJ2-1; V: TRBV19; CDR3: CASKFGRGANNEQFF; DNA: TGTGCCAGTAAATTCGGACGGGGGGCCAACAATGAGCAGTTCTTC
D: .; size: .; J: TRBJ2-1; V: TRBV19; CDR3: CASSIKGNEQFF; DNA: TGTGCCAGTAGTATTAAGGGGAATGAGCAGTTCTTC
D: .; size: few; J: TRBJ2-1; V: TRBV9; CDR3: CASSVREYNEQFF; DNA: TGTGCCAGCAGCGTCCGGGAGTACAATGAGCAGTTCTTC
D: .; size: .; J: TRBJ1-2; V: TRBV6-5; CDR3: CASSYATALYGYTF; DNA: TGTGCCAGCAGTTACGCAACAGCTCTCTATGGCTACACCTTC
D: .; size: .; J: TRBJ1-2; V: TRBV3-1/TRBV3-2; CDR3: CASSPTLQANYGYTF; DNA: TGTGCCAGCAGCCCGACCCTTCAGGCTAACTATGGCTACACCTTC
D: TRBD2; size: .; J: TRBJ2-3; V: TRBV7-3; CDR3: CASSLTAVSGGVPDTQYF; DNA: TGTGCCAGCAGCTTAACGGCAGTTAGCGGGGGGGTACCAGATACGCAGTATTTT
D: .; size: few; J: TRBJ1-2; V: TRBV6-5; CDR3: CASSFTDSTYGYTF; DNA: TGTGCCAGCAGCTTTACAGATAGTACCTATGGCTACACCTTC
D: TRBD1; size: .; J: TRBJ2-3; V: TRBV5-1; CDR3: CASSLGQGGPDTQYF; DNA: TGCGCCAGCAGCCTAGGACAGGGGGGGCCAGATACGCAGTATTTT
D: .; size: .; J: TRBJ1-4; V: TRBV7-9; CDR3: CASSFETNEKLFF; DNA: TGTGCCAGCAGCTTCGAGACTAATGAAAAACTGTTTTTT
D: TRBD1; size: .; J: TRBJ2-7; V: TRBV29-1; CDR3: CSVTVDRDRYEQYF; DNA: TGCAGCGTAACTGTGGACAGGGATCGCTACGAGCAGTACTTC
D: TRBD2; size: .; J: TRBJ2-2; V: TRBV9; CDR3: CASSPYSGGRTGELFF; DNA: TGTGCCAGCAGCCCGTATAGCGGGGGGCGTACCGGGGAGCTGTTTTTT
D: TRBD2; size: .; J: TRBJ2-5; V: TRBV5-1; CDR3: CASSLGTSDKETQYF; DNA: TGCGCCAGCAGCTTGGGGACTAGCGATAAAGAGACCCAGTACTTC
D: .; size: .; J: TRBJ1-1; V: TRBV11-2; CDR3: CASSLATGLNTEAFF; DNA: TGTGCCAGCAGCCTAGCGACGGGATTGAACACTGAAGCTTTCTTT
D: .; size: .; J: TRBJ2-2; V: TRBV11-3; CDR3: CASSLVRVGDPRTGELFF; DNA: TGTGCCAGCAGCTTAGTACGCGTCGGGGATCCGAGAACCGGGGAGCTGTTTTTT
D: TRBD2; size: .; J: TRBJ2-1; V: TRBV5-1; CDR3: CASSLGLAGDLSYNEQFF; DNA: TGCGCCAGCAGCTTGGGGCTAGCGGGAGACCTATCCTACAATGAGCAGTTCTTC
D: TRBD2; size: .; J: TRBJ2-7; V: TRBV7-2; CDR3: CASGRLAGGYEQYF; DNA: TGTGCCAGCGGAAGGCTAGCGGGGGGCTACGAGCAGTACTTC
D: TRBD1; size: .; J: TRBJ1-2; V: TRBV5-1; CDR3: CASSIGQGYYGYTF; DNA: TGCGCCAGCAGCATAGGACAGGGGTACTATGGCTACACCTTC
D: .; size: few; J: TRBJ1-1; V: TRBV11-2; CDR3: CASSLGQMNTEAFF; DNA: TGTGCCAGCAGCTTGGGACAAATGAACACTGAAGCTTTCTTT
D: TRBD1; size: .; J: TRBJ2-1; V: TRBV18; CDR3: CASSPHRTGNEQFF; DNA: TGTGCCAGCTCACCTCACCGGACAGGGAATGAGCAGTTCTTC
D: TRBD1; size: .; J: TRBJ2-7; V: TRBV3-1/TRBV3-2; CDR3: CASSPSEGQGFYEQYF; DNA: TGTGCCAGCAGCCCGTCCGAGGGACAGGGTTTCTACGAGCAGTACTTC
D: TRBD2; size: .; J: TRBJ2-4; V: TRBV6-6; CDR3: CASSDSGGPGNIQYF; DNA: TGTGCCAGCAGTGATAGCGGGGGGCCGGGAAACATTCAGTACTTC
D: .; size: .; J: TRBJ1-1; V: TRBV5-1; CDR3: CASSLAVGEKAEAFF; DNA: TGCGCCAGCAGCTTGGCCGTCGGGGAAAAGGCTGAAGCTTTCTTT
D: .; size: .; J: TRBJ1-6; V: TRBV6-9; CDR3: CASARKVELHNSPLHF; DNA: TGTGCCAGCGCTCGAAAGGTGGAGTTACATAATTCACCCCTCCACTTT
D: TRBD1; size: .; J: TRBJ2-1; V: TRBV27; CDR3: CASWDRVSSYNEQFF; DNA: TGTGCCAGCTGGGACAGGGTTAGCTCCTACAATGAGCAGTTCTTC
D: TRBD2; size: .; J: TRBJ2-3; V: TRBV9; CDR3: CASSVVGSGTDTQYF; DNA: TGTGCCAGCAGCGTAGTGGGTAGCGGGACAGATACGCAGTATTTT
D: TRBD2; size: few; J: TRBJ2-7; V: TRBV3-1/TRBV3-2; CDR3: CASSPEAGAYEQYF; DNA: TGTGCCAGCAGCCCCGAAGCGGGGGCTTACGAGCAGTACTTC
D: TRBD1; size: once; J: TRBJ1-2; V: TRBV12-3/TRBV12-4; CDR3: CASSPGTGAGYTF; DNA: TGTGCCAGCAGTCCCGGGACAGGGGCGGGCTACACCTTC